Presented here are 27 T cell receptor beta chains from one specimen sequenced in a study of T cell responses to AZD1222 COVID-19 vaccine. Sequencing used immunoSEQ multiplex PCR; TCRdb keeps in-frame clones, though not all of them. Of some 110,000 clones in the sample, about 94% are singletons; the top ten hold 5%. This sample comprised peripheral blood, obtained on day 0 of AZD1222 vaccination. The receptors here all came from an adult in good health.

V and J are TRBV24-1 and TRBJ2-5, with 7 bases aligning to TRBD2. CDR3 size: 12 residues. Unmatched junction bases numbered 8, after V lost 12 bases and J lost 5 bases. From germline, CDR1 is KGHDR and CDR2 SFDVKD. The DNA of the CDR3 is TGTGCCGTAGGACGGGGAGGGGAGACCCAGTACTTC. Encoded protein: CAVGRGGETQYF.

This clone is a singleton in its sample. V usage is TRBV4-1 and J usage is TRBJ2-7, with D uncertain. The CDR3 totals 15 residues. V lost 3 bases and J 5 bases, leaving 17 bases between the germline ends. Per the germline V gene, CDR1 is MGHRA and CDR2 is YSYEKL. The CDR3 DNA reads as TGCGCCAGCAGCCAGAGAGAGACGGGTTGGGACGAGCAGTACTTC. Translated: CASSQRETGWDEQYF.

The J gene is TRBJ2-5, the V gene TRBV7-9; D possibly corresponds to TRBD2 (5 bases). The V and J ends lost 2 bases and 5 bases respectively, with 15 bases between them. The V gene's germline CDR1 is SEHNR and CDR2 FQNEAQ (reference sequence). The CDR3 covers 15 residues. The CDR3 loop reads CASSLRPGSGETQYF. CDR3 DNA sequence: TGTGCCAGCAGCTTAAGGCCGGGGTCGGGGGAGACCCAGTACTTC. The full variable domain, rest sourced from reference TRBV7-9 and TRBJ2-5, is DTGVSQNPRHKITKRGQNVTFRCDPISEHNRLYWYRQTLGQGPEFLTYFQNEAQLEKSRLLSDRFSAERPKGSFSTLEIQRTEQGDSAMYLCASSLRPGSGETQYFGPGTRLLVL.

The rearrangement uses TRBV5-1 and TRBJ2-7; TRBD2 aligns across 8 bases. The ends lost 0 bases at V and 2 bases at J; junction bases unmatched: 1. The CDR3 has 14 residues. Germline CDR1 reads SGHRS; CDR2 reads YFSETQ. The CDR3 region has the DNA TGCGCCAGCAGCTTGGTAGCGGGGCCCTACGAGCAGTACTTC. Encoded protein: CASSLVAGPYEQYF.

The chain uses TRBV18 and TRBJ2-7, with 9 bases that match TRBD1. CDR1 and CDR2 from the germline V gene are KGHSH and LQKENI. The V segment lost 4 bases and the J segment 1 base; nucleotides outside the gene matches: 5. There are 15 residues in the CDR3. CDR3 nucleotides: TGTGCCAGCTCACTGCCGGGACAGGGATCCTACGAGCAGTACTTC. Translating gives CASSLPGQGSYEQYF.

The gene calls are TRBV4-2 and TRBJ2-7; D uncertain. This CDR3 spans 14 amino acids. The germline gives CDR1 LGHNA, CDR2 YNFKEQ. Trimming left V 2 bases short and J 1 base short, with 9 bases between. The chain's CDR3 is CASSQLSTSYEQYF. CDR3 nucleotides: TGTGCCAGCAGCCAACTGTCAACATCCTACGAGCAGTACTTC.

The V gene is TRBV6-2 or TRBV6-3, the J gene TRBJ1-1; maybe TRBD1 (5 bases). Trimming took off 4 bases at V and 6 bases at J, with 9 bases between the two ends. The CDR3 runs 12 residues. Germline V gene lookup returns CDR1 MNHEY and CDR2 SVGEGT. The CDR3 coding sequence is TGTGCCAGCAGTTCCGGGGGTCCTGAAGCTTTCTTT. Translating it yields CASSSGGPEAFF.

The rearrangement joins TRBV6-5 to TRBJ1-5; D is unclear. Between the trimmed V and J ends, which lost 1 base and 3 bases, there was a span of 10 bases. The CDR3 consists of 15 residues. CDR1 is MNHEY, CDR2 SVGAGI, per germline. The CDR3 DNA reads TGTGCCAGCAGTTACTTCGGCAGTAACAATCAGCCCCAGCATTTT. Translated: CASSYFGSNNQPQHF.

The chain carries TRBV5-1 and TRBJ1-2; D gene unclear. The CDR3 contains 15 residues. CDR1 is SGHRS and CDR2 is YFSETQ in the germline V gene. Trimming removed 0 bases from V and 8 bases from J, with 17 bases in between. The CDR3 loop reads CASSLDVGRRWGYTF. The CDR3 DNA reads TGCGCCAGCAGCTTGGATGTGGGCCGACGCTGGGGCTACACCTTC.

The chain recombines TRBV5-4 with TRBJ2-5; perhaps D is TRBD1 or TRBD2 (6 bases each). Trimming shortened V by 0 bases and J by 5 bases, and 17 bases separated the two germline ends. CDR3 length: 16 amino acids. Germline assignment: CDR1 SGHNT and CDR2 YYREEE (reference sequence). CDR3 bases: TGTGCCAGCAGCTTGGCCCGTGGGGGGCTCCGGGAGACCCAGTACTTC. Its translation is CASSLARGGLRETQYF.

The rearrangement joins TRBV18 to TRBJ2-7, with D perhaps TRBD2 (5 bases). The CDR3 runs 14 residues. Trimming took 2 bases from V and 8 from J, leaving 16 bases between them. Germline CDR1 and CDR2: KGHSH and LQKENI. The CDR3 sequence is CASSPSPAEAQQYF. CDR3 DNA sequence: TGTGCCAGCTCACCAAGCCCCGCGGAGGCCCAGCAGTACTTC.

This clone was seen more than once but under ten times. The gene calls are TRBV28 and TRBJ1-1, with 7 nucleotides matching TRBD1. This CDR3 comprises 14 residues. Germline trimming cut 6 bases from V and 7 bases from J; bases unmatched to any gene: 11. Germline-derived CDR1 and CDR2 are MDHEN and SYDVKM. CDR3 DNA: TGTGCCAGCAGGGACTCAGGGGGAAAGGGTGAAGCTTTCTTT. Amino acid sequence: CASRDSGGKGEAFF.

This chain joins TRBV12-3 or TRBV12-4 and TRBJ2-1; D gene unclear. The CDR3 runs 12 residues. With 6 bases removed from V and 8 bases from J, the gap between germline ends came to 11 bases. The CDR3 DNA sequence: TGTGCCAGCAGACCTCCGGGCTATGAGCAGTTCTTC. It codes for CASRPPGYEQFF.

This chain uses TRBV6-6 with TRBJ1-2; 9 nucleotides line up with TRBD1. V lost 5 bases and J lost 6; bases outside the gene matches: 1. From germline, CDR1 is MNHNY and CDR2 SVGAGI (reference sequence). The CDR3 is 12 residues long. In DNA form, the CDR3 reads TGTGCCAGCAGTCGACAGGGGGATGGCTACACCTTC. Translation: CASSRQGDGYTF.

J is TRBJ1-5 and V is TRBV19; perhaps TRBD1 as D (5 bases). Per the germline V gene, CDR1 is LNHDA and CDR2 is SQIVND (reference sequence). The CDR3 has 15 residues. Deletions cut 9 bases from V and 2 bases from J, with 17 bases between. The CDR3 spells CASSNLSGRNQPQHF. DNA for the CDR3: TGTGCCAGCTCAAATTTATCGGGGCGCAATCAGCCCCAGCATTTT.

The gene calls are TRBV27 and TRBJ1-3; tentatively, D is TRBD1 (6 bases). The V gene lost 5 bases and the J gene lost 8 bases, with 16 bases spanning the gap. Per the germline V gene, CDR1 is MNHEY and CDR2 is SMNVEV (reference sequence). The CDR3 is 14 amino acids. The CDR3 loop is CASSPNREGDTIYF. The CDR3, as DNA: TGTGCCAGCAGTCCTAACAGGGAGGGGGACACCATATATTTT.

DNA for the CDR3: TGCGCCAGCAGCTCGATGGGACAGATCAATGAAAAACTGTTTTTT. It codes for CASSSMGQINEKLFF. The rearrangement uses TRBV5-1 and TRBJ1-4; TRBD1 matches at 7 bases. Germline V gives CDR1 SGHRS, CDR2 YFSETQ. After removal of 3 bases from V and 5 bases from J, the junction contained 7 bases not matched to a gene. The CDR3 is 15 residues long.

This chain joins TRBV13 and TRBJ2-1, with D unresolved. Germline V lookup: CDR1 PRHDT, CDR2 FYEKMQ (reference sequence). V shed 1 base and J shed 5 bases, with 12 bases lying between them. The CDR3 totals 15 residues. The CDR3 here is CASSLDLPSNNEQFF. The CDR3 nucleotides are TGTGCCAGCAGCTTAGACTTACCTTCTAACAATGAGCAGTTCTTC.

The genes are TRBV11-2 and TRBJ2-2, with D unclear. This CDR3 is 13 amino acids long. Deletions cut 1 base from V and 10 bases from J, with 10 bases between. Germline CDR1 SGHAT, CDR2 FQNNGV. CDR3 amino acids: CASSLGEVLELFF. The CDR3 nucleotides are TGTGCCAGCAGCTTAGGAGAGGTCCTGGAGCTGTTTTTT.

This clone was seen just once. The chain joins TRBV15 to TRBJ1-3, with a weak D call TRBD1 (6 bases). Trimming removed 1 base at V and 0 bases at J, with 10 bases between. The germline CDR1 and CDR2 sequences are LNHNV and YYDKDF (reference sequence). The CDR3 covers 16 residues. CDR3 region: CATSRADSGSGNTIYF. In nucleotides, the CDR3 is TGTGCCACCAGCAGAGCGGACAGTGGCTCTGGAAACACCATATATTTT.

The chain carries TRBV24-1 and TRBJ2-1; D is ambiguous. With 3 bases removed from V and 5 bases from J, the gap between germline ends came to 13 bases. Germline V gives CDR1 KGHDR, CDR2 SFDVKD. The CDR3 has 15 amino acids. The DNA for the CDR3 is TGTGCCACCAGTGATACACCCCCTAGTGACAATGAGCAGTTCTTC. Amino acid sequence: CATSDTPPSDNEQFF.

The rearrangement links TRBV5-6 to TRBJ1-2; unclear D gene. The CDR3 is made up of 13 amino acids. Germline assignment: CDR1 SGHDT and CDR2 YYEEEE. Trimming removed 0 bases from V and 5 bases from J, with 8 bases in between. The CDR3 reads CASSLVGLYGYTF. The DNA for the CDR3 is TGTGCCAGCAGCTTGGTAGGGCTTTATGGCTACACCTTC.

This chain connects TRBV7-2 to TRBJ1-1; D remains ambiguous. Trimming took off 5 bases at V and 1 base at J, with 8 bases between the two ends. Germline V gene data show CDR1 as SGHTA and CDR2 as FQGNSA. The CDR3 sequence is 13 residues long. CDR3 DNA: TGTGCCAGCAGCCCACGCAGGAACACTGAAGCTTTCTTT. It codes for CASSPRRNTEAFF.

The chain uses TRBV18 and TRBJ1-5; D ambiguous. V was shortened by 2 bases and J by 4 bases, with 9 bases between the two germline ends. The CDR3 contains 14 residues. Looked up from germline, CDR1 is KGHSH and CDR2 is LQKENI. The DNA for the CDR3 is TGTGCCAGCTCACCATCATGGAATAATCAGCCCCAGCATTTT. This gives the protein CASSPSWNNQPQHF.

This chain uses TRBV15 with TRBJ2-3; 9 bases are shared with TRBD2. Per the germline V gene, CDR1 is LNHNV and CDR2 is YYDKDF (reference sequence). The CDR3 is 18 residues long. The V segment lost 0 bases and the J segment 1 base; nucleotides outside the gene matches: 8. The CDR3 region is CATSRDSSGRPRTDTQYF. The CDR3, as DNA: TGTGCCACCAGCAGAGATTCCAGCGGGAGGCCGCGCACAGATACGCAGTATTTT. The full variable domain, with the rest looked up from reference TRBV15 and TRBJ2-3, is DAMVIQNPRYQVTQFGKPVTLSCSQTLNHNVMYWYQQKSSQAPKLLFHYYDKDFNNEADTPDNFQSRRPNTSFCFLDIRSPGLGDTAMYLCATSRDSSGRPRTDTQYFGPGTRLTVL.

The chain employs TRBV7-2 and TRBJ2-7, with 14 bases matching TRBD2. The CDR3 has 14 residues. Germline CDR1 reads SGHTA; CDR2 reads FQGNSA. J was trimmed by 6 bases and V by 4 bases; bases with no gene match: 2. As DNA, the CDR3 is TGTGCCAGCAGCTCGGGGACTAGCGGGAGCGAGCAGTACTTC. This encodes CASSSGTSGSEQYF.

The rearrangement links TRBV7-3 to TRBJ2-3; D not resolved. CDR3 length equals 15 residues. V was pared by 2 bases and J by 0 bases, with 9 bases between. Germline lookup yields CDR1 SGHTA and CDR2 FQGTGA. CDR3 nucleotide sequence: TGTGCCAGCAGCTTAGGATCGGTTAGCACAGATACGCAGTATTTT. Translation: CASSLGSVSTDTQYF.